These T cell receptor beta chains were read from a single sample in a study of vaccination and CD4 T cells after COVID-19. These receptors' antigens are unknown. Via MiXCR, TCRdb re-called the PCR reads, giving one row per CDR3 protein. Counted here are around 13,000 distinct CDR3 sequences, roughly four fifths occurring once; the ten biggest clones make up 8.1%. Sequences were derived from CD4+ T cells from blood, cultured in vitro, sampled after SARS-CoV-2 vaccination. These receptors were collected from a human donor who received a COVID-19 vaccine. The CDR3 runs from the conserved cysteine through the conserved F or W. Fields, in order: J gene, V gene, D gene, clone size, CDR3 DNA, CDR3 protein. A D gene is named only where the DNA matches it firmly. The size field is filled for only some rows; it gives once, few, many or a size class.

j_gene: TRBJ1-2; v_gene: TRBV6-1; d_gene: .; abundance: .; CDR3nt: TGTGCCAGCAGTGAAGCTGGCAGGGTTAACTATGGCTACACCTTC; CDR3aa: CASSEAGRVNYGYTF
j_gene: TRBJ1-6; v_gene: TRBV24-1; d_gene: .; abundance: .; CDR3nt: TGTGCCACCAGTGATCCCAATTCACCCCTCCACTTT; CDR3aa: CATSDPNSPLHF
j_gene: TRBJ1-2; v_gene: TRBV20-1; d_gene: .; abundance: .; CDR3nt: TGCAGTGCTAGAAAGGCCCCTGAGAGCTATGGCTACACCTTC; CDR3aa: CSARKAPESYGYTF
j_gene: TRBJ2-5; v_gene: TRBV20-1; d_gene: TRBD2; abundance: .; CDR3nt: TGCAGTGCTAGTGCAGTAGCGGGGGGGCTAAAGACCCAGTACTTC; CDR3aa: CSASAVAGGLKTQYF
j_gene: TRBJ2-2; v_gene: TRBV11-3; d_gene: TRBD1; abundance: .; CDR3nt: TGTGCCAGCAGCCTCCTGACAGGGGGGGAGACCGGGGAGCTGTTTTTT; CDR3aa: CASSLLTGGETGELFF
j_gene: TRBJ2-1; v_gene: TRBV4-1; d_gene: .; abundance: once; CDR3nt: TGCGCCAGCAGCCTAATAAATGAGCAGTTCTTC; CDR3aa: CASSLINEQFF
j_gene: TRBJ1-2; v_gene: TRBV20-1; d_gene: .; abundance: few; CDR3nt: TGCAGTGCTCCCGGGAGGGCATGGGGCTACACCTTC; CDR3aa: CSAPGRAWGYTF
j_gene: TRBJ1-2; v_gene: TRBV10-3; d_gene: TRBD1; abundance: .; CDR3nt: TGTGCCATCAGCGGCTCGGGGGACAGGGCCGCCTATGGCTACACCTTC; CDR3aa: CAISGSGDRAAYGYTF
j_gene: TRBJ1-5; v_gene: TRBV6-2/TRBV6-3; d_gene: .; abundance: .; CDR3nt: TGTGCCAGCAGCTCCTCAGGGGTCCGAAATCAGCCCCAGCATTTT; CDR3aa: CASSSSGVRNQPQHF
j_gene: TRBJ1-5; v_gene: TRBV19; d_gene: .; abundance: .; CDR3nt: TGTGCCAGTAGAGGGTCGGCGGGGGAGGGTCAGCCCCAGCATTTT; CDR3aa: CASRGSAGEGQPQHF
j_gene: TRBJ2-5; v_gene: TRBV24-1; d_gene: .; abundance: few; CDR3nt: TGTGCCACCAGTGATTCGGGCAGGGGAAAGACCCAGTACTTC; CDR3aa: CATSDSGRGKTQYF
j_gene: TRBJ1-4; v_gene: TRBV6-4; d_gene: .; abundance: .; CDR3nt: TGTGCCAGCCAAACGGGAGGGGCGCATGGTGAAAAACTGTTTTTT; CDR3aa: CASQTGGAHGEKLFF
j_gene: TRBJ1-5; v_gene: TRBV20-1; d_gene: TRBD1; abundance: .; CDR3nt: TGCAGTGCTGGGGGACAGGTCAGTTTTCAGCCCCAGCATTTT; CDR3aa: CSAGGQVSFQPQHF
j_gene: TRBJ2-3; v_gene: TRBV6-1; d_gene: .; abundance: .; CDR3nt: TGTGCCAGCAGGGAGAGCGGACGGGCAGATACGCAGTATTTT; CDR3aa: CASRESGRADTQYF
j_gene: TRBJ2-7; v_gene: TRBV6-1; d_gene: .; abundance: .; CDR3nt: TGTGCCAGCAGTGATCCGGGACCCCACGAGCAGTACTTC; CDR3aa: CASSDPGPHEQYF
j_gene: TRBJ1-6; v_gene: TRBV19; d_gene: .; abundance: .; CDR3nt: TGTGCCAGTAAGGACAGTGACTATTCACCCCTCCACTTT; CDR3aa: CASKDSDYSPLHF
j_gene: TRBJ2-2; v_gene: TRBV20-1; d_gene: TRBD1; abundance: .; CDR3nt: TGCAGTGCTAGCCGGACAGGGAGGAACGGGGAGCTGTTTTTT; CDR3aa: CSASRTGRNGELFF
j_gene: TRBJ2-5; v_gene: TRBV20-1; d_gene: TRBD2; abundance: .; CDR3nt: TGCAGTGCTAGAGGTGGCGGGGGGTCCCAAGAGACCCAGTACTTC; CDR3aa: CSARGGGGSQETQYF
j_gene: TRBJ2-5; v_gene: TRBV7-2; d_gene: .; abundance: .; CDR3nt: TGTGCCAGCAGCTTGGTGGGGGGCTCAGAGACCCAGTACTTC; CDR3aa: CASSLVGGSETQYF
j_gene: TRBJ2-5; v_gene: TRBV12-3/TRBV12-4; d_gene: .; abundance: .; CDR3nt: TGTGCCAGCAGTTTAGTGGGGGGACCCTCTATAGAGACCCAGTACTTC; CDR3aa: CASSLVGGPSIETQYF
j_gene: TRBJ1-2; v_gene: TRBV20-1; d_gene: .; abundance: .; CDR3nt: TGCAGTGCTAGCCGCTATGGCTACACCTTC; CDR3aa: CSASRYGYTF
j_gene: TRBJ2-7; v_gene: TRBV6-1; d_gene: TRBD2; abundance: .; CDR3nt: TGTGCCAGCAGCCGACTTAGCGGGAGTGCCTACGAGCAGTACTTC; CDR3aa: CASSRLSGSAYEQYF
j_gene: TRBJ1-2; v_gene: TRBV25-1; d_gene: .; abundance: .; CDR3nt: TGTGCCAGCTTCCGGGGCGGCTACACCTTC; CDR3aa: CASFRGGYTF
j_gene: TRBJ2-1; v_gene: TRBV30; d_gene: .; abundance: .; CDR3nt: TGTGCCTGGGGGGTTGCGTATGAGCAGTTCTTC; CDR3aa: CAWGVAYEQFF
j_gene: TRBJ1-1; v_gene: TRBV6-1; d_gene: .; abundance: .; CDR3nt: TGTGCCACCACCCACGCGGGCCAGAACACTGAAGCTTTCTTT; CDR3aa: CATTHAGQNTEAFF
j_gene: TRBJ1-2; v_gene: TRBV5-1; d_gene: .; abundance: .; CDR3nt: TGCGCCAGCAGCTTCGCCGTCGGCAGGGCGAACTATGGCTACACCTTC; CDR3aa: CASSFAVGRANYGYTF
j_gene: TRBJ1-2; v_gene: TRBV19; d_gene: .; abundance: .; CDR3nt: TGTGCCAGTAGTATTGAGGACAGCTCCACGTATGGCTACACCTTC; CDR3aa: CASSIEDSSTYGYTF
j_gene: TRBJ1-1; v_gene: TRBV5-1; d_gene: .; abundance: .; CDR3nt: TGCGCCAGCAGCTTTAAGGTCGGTAGCCCTGAAGCTTTCTTT; CDR3aa: CASSFKVGSPEAFF
j_gene: TRBJ2-7; v_gene: TRBV20-1; d_gene: .; abundance: .; CDR3nt: TGCAGTGCTAGCGGGGGAATGGGCTACGAGCAGTACTTC; CDR3aa: CSASGGMGYEQYF
j_gene: TRBJ1-2; v_gene: TRBV19; d_gene: TRBD1; abundance: few; CDR3nt: TGTGCCAGTAGTAACCCAGGGGGCTCTGTCTATGGCTACACCTTC; CDR3aa: CASSNPGGSVYGYTF
j_gene: TRBJ1-2; v_gene: TRBV12-5; d_gene: TRBD1; abundance: .; CDR3nt: TGTGCTAGTGGTTTGGTAGTAGACAGGGGGATCCATGGCTACACCTTC; CDR3aa: CASGLVVDRGIHGYTF
j_gene: TRBJ1-5; v_gene: TRBV20-1; d_gene: TRBD1; abundance: .; CDR3nt: TGCAGTGCTAGAGGGACAGGGGGATTTCAGCCCCAGCATTTT; CDR3aa: CSARGTGGFQPQHF
j_gene: TRBJ2-5; v_gene: TRBV30; d_gene: TRBD1; abundance: .; CDR3nt: TGTGCCTGGAGTCCCGGACAGGGGATTGAGACCCAGTACTTC; CDR3aa: CAWSPGQGIETQYF
j_gene: TRBJ2-3; v_gene: TRBV20-1; d_gene: .; abundance: .; CDR3nt: TGCAGCGCCCTCCCCGGGACTCTGGGCACAGATACGCAGTATTTT; CDR3aa: CSALPGTLGTDTQYF
j_gene: TRBJ2-5; v_gene: TRBV6-1; d_gene: .; abundance: few; CDR3nt: TGTGCCAGCAGTGAGGAACAGTTGGGGACAGAGACCCAGTACTTC; CDR3aa: CASSEEQLGTETQYF
j_gene: TRBJ2-7; v_gene: TRBV27; d_gene: TRBD2; abundance: few; CDR3nt: TGTGCCAGCAGTTTATCCCCACCTAGACTAGCGGTGGTCCCGAAGCAGTACTTC; CDR3aa: CASSLSPPRLAVVPKQYF
j_gene: TRBJ2-3; v_gene: TRBV5-4; d_gene: TRBD2; abundance: few; CDR3nt: TGTGCCAGCAGCTTGGTAATGGGACTAGAGGGCACAGATACGCAGTATTTT; CDR3aa: CASSLVMGLEGTDTQYF
j_gene: TRBJ2-7; v_gene: TRBV19; d_gene: TRBD2; abundance: few; CDR3nt: TGTGCCAGTAGTTTGGTCACTAGCGGGGGCGGTGAGCAGTACTTC; CDR3aa: CASSLVTSGGGEQYF
j_gene: TRBJ1-3; v_gene: TRBV15; d_gene: .; abundance: .; CDR3nt: TGTGCCACCTTACAGAGCTCTGGAAACACCATATATTTT; CDR3aa: CATLQSSGNTIYF
j_gene: TRBJ2-3; v_gene: TRBV20-1; d_gene: .; abundance: .; CDR3nt: TGCAGTGCCCAAAACCTCTTAGCGGTCAGCACAGATACGCAGTATTTT; CDR3aa: CSAQNLLAVSTDTQYF
j_gene: TRBJ1-5; v_gene: TRBV19; d_gene: .; abundance: .; CDR3nt: TGTGCCAGTAGTCCCCCGACTGGGCTCAGGGGCAATCAGCCCCAGCATTTT; CDR3aa: CASSPPTGLRGNQPQHF